The 15 T cell receptor beta chains below were found in one sample sequenced in a study of glioma-infiltrating T cells listed by TCRdb under 2016. This sample was sequenced with an Illumina MiSeq. The iRepertoire nested amplicon-rescue multiplex PCR (arm-PCR) platform was used to amplify TCR alpha and beta CDR3 regions from RNA. TCRdb took the public reads, trimmed them with fastp at Q25, ran MiXCR for clone calling and kept in-frame beta chains. For every CDR3 protein sequence, its rows merge into one entry that carries the most common genes and DNA. A total of 150,000 to 200,000 distinct CDR3 sequences appear in this sample, more than 30% of them only once. The biggest ten clones account for roughly 21% of the sample. The sequenced sample was glioma tissue, nonneoplastic brain tissue, or PBMCs (not recorded which). The receptors stem from a human donor with low-grade glioma or glioblastoma, undergoing nonglioma brain surgery, or in good health (not recorded which).

This chain connects TRBV10-3 to TRBJ1-1; 7 bases agree with TRBD1. The trim removed 5 bases at V and 3 bases at J, leaving 6 bases unmatched. The CDR3 covers 14 residues. In germline, CDR1 is ENHRY, CDR2 SYGVKD. The CDR3 protein is CAISRQGGDTEAFF. CDR3 nucleotides: TGTGCCATCAGTCGACAGGGAGGTGACACTGAAGCTTTCTTT.

This clonotype was seen only once. The chain carries TRBV27 and TRBJ2-3; no clear D. CDR1 and CDR2 from the germline V gene are MNHEY and SMNVEV (reference sequence). V gave up 2 bases and J gave up 4 bases, with 10 bases separating them. The CDR3 is 14 amino acids. CDR3 sequence reads: CASSLPNMADTQYF. CDR3 coding DNA: TGTGCCAGCAGTTTACCGAACATGGCAGATACGCAGTATTTT.

This clonotype was detected only once. A much more abundant neighbour one base away suggests this may be a read error. The gene calls are TRBV29-1 and TRBJ2-7, with TRBD2 matching 15 bases. The V segment lost 4 bases and the J segment 5 bases; nucleotides outside the gene matches: 9. The CDR3 loop spans 16 amino acids. The germline V gene has CDR1 SQVTM and CDR2 ANQGSEA. CDR3: CSVAGTSGRSKDEQYF. CDR3 DNA: TGCAGCGTTGCCGGGACTAGCGGGAGGTCTAAGGACGAGCAGTACTTC.

The chain carries TRBV27 and TRBJ1-5; D ambiguous. The CDR3 runs to 14 residues. The V end was cut by 7 bases, the J end by 1 base, with 11 bases between. The germline V gene has CDR1 MNHEY and CDR2 SMNVEV (reference sequence). The DNA for the CDR3 is TGTGCCAGCATTTGGACGCGCAGCAATCAGCCCCAGCATTTT. It yields the protein CASIWTRSNQPQHF.

Details on this clonotype: This could be a read error, since a much larger clone is one nucleotide away. The CDR3 DNA sequence: TGTGCCAGCAGCCAAGAAAGGGTCCTGGGTGATGAAGCTTTCTTT. The encoded protein is CASSQERVLGDEAFF. The rearrangement uses TRBV3-1 and TRBJ1-1, with D unclear. Per the germline V gene, CDR1 is LGHDT and CDR2 is YNNKEL (reference sequence). V dropped 0 bases and J dropped 7 bases, with 15 bases sitting between them. This CDR3 spans 15 amino acids.

As for this clonotype: One base away lies a much larger clone, so this may be a sequencing read error. The chain employs TRBV7-2 and TRBJ2-7; a weak D match, TRBD1 (5 bases). The CDR3 spans 13 residues. Germline CDR1 reads SGHTA; CDR2 reads FQGNSA. CDR3: CAISPWGSYEQYF. The DNA of the CDR3 is TGTGCCATCAGCCCCTGGGGCAGCTACGAGCAGTACTTC.

The chain employs TRBV30 and TRBJ1-3, with 10 bases that match TRBD1. This CDR3 is built from 14 residues. Germline values: CDR1 GTSNPN, CDR2 SVGIG (reference sequence). J gave up 7 bases and V 0 bases, and 3 bases lay outside the gene matches. CDR3 in amino acids: CAWSVTGQGNTIYF. CDR3 nucleotides: TGTGCCTGGAGTGTCACGGGACAGGGGAACACCATATATTTT.

This clonotype was counted many times. CDR3 region: CASSLVDTDTQYF. CDR3 sequence (DNA): TGTGCCAGCAGCTTGGTCGACACAGATACGCAGTATTTT. The chain links TRBV7-8 to TRBJ2-3; D remains ambiguous. This CDR3 is built from 13 residues. The germline gives CDR1 SGHVS, CDR2 FQNEAQ. V dropped 3 bases and J dropped 2 bases, with 6 bases sitting between them.

This clonotype was detected only once. The chain joins TRBV29-1 to TRBJ1-1; possibly TRBD1 for D (6 bases). This CDR3 comprises 12 residues. V was pared by 4 bases and J by 6 bases, with 12 bases between. In germline, CDR1 is SQVTM, CDR2 ANQGSEA. The CDR3 bases are TGCAGCGTTGGACGACAGGTGGCTGAAGCTTTCTTT. Its translation is CSVGRQVAEAFF.

A note on this clonotype: A read error is possible here, since a much larger clone lies one base away. The chain couples TRBV2 to TRBJ2-5; D unclear. This CDR3 region has 14 residues. From germline, CDR1 is SNHLY and CDR2 FYNNEI. The CDR3 DNA reads TGTGCCAGCAGTGAAGCGCTTGTACAAGATACCCAGTACTTC. This encodes CASSEALVQDTQYF.

This clonotype occurred many times. The V gene is TRBV7-2, the J gene TRBJ1-4; 7 nucleotides agree with TRBD1. The CDR3 contains 14 residues. Per germline, CDR1 SGHTA and CDR2 FQGNSA. With V trimmed by 5 bases and J by 4 bases, 4 bases remained unmatched. The CDR3 nucleotides are TGTGCCAGCAGCCCGGACAGGTATAATGAAAAACTGTTTTTT. This translates into CASSPDRYNEKLFF.

The sample holds many counts of this clonotype. The rearrangement uses TRBV7-6 and TRBJ1-5, with D perhaps TRBD1 (6 bases). Trimming removed 5 bases at V and 3 bases at J, with 8 bases between. Germline V gene sequence: CDR1 SGHVS, CDR2 FNYEAQ. This CDR3 region has 13 residues. CDR3 bases: TGTGCCAGCAGCGGACAGATCAATCAGCCCCAGCATTTT. Its protein is CASSGQINQPQHF.

This clonotype was counted ten times or more. The CDR3, as DNA: TGCAGTGCTAGAGCGGCGCGGATGAACACTGAAGCTTTCTTT. Amino acid sequence: CSARAARMNTEAFF. The J gene is TRBJ1-1, the V gene TRBV20-1; no clear D. This CDR3 has 14 residues. V gave up 1 base and J gave up 0 bases, with 9 bases separating them. Germline CDR1 DFQATT, CDR2 SNEGSKA (reference sequence).

This clonotype showed up many times. The J gene is TRBJ1-3, the V gene TRBV6-1; D unresolved. CDR1 MNHNS and CDR2 SASEGT come from the germline V gene. CDR3 length equals 14 residues. The V end was cut by 3 bases, the J end by 5 bases, with 11 bases between. CDR3 sequence (DNA): TGTGCCAGCAGTGACTTCGCCTCAAGAAACACCATATATTTT. This encodes CASSDFASRNTIYF.

Remarks on this clonotype: This could be a read error, since a much larger clone is one nucleotide away. V and J are TRBV12-3 or TRBV12-4 and TRBJ2-5; 14 bases line up with TRBD2. The CDR3 covers 15 residues. CDR3 nucleotides: TGTACCAGCAGTCCTCGACTAGCGGGGGGGGAGACCCAGTACTTC. It encodes CTSSPRLAGGETQYF.